One sample yielded the 26 T cell receptor beta chains listed below, sequenced in a study of CD4+ T cells in melanoma. The repertoire was sequenced with immunoSEQ multiplex PCR; TCRdb's copy has only in-frame clones and lacks some. The data contain about 110,000 clones, approximately 90% of them singletons. Specimen: peripheral blood. Source of these receptors: a human donor with melanoma.

The V call is TRBV18, the J call TRBJ2-3; 11 nucleotides align to TRBD2. Germline CDR1 reads KGHSH; CDR2 reads LQKENI. V lost 3 bases, J lost 6 bases, and 11 bases stayed unmatched. The CDR3 loop spans 17 amino acids. This CDR3 reads CASSPRLAGGRWDTQYF. The CDR3 DNA sequence: TGTGCCAGCTCACCGAGGCTAGCGGGGGGCCGGTGGGATACGCAGTATTTT.

V and J are TRBV19 and TRBJ2-3; 7 bases are shared with TRBD2. Trimming removed 9 bases from V and 6 bases from J; junction bases left unmatched: 15. Germline CDR1 LNHDA, CDR2 SQIVND (reference sequence). This CDR3 has 15 residues. In DNA, the CDR3 is TGTGCCAGCACCCAGCGGGGAGCAGGGAGGGATACGCAGTATTTT. This gives the protein CASTQRGAGRDTQYF.

The chain recombines TRBV4-2 with TRBJ1-3; TRBD1 matches 9 bases. The V gene end was trimmed by 1 base and the J gene end by 1 base; junction bases not matched to a gene: 5. The CDR3 sequence is 17 residues long. Germline V lookup: CDR1 LGHNA, CDR2 YNFKEQ. The CDR3 loop is CASSQAGTGSSGNTIYF. CDR3 in DNA: TGTGCCAGCAGCCAAGCGGGGACAGGGTCATCTGGAAACACCATATATTTT.

The chain uses TRBV5-1 and TRBJ1-1; D remains unclear. Trimming removed 1 base at V and 1 base at J, with 8 bases between. This CDR3 spans 14 amino acids. Germline loops: CDR1 SGHRS, CDR2 YFSETQ. The CDR3 DNA reads as TGCGCCAGCAGCTTGATAACGGGGAACACTGAAGCTTTCTTT. Residues: CASSLITGNTEAFF. Full variable domain (remainder filled in from reference TRBV5-1 and TRBJ1-1): KAGVTQTPRYLIKTRGQQVTLSCSPISGHRSVSWYQQTPGQGLQFLFEYFSETQRNKGNFPGRFSGRQFSNSRSEMNVSTLELGDSALYLCASSLITGNTEAFFGQGTRLTVV.

This sequence joins TRBV11-2 and TRBJ2-5, with D perhaps given as TRBD1 or TRBD2 (5 bases each). Germline-derived CDR1 and CDR2 are SGHAT and FQNNGV. Between the trimmed V and J ends, which lost 5 bases and 1 base, there was a span of 14 bases. The CDR3 runs 15 residues. The CDR3 reads CASSPQVGVQETQYF. Written as DNA, the CDR3 is TGTGCCAGCAGCCCACAAGTGGGGGTCCAAGAGACCCAGTACTTC.

This chain joins TRBV25-1 and TRBJ1-1; perhaps TRBD1 as D (6 bases). The CDR3 is 14 residues long. The germline V gene has CDR1 MGHDK and CDR2 SYGVNS. The germline V and J ends were trimmed by 9 bases and 2 bases, with 16 bases remaining between them. The CDR3 is CASRQGDTNTEAFF. The CDR3 nucleotides read TGTGCCAGTAGACAAGGGGACACTAACACTGAAGCTTTCTTT.

The rearrangement links TRBV14 to TRBJ2-5; 7 nucleotides line up with TRBD1. The ends lost 7 bases at V and 5 bases at J; junction bases unmatched: 4. The CDR3 contains 12 residues. Germline CDR1 reads SGHDN; CDR2 reads FVKESK. CDR3: CASNRGGETQYF. For the CDR3, the DNA is TGTGCCAGCAACAGGGGTGGTGAGACCCAGTACTTC.

The J gene is TRBJ2-2, the V gene TRBV12-5; 7 positions agree with TRBD2. J gave up 1 base and V 1 base, and 9 bases lay outside the gene matches. The germline V gene encodes CDR1 LGHNT and CDR2 FRNRAP. CDR3 length equals 18 residues. CDR3 sequence (DNA): TGTGCTAGTGGTTTGGGGGCGGGCGGGAGAGGGAACACCGGGGAGCTGTTTTTT. This codes for CASGLGAGGRGNTGELFF.

This sequence joins TRBV25-1 and TRBJ2-5; D is unclear. The CDR3 totals 15 residues. The V and J ends lost 6 bases and 0 bases respectively, with 14 bases between them. Looked up from germline, CDR1 is MGHDK and CDR2 is SYGVNS. This chain's CDR3 is CASSVQSSYQETQYF. The CDR3 DNA reads as TGTGCCAGCAGCGTACAGAGCTCCTACCAAGAGACCCAGTACTTC.

The CDR3 is CASRMSASDTQYF. Written as DNA, the CDR3 is TGTGCCAGCAGGATGTCGGCCTCAGATACGCAGTATTTT. The chain is built from TRBV9 and TRBJ2-3; D gene uncertain. This CDR3 has 13 residues. V was cut by 5 bases and J by 4 bases, with 11 bases left in between. CDR1 and CDR2 from the germline V gene are SGDLS and YYNGEE.

The J gene is TRBJ2-7, the V gene TRBV29-1; 8 bases match TRBD2. The CDR3 loop spans 11 amino acids. V lost 7 bases, J lost 7 bases, and 6 bases stayed unmatched. Germline CDR1 reads SQVTM; CDR2 reads ANQGSEA. The CDR3 DNA sequence: TGCAGCGCTGGGACTAGTTCTGAGCAGTACTTC. Its translation is CSAGTSSEQYF.

The V and J genes are TRBV6-5 and TRBJ1-2; 7 nucleotides agree with TRBD1. Germline CDR1 MNHEY, CDR2 SVGAGI. V trimming: 4 bases; J trimming: 6 bases; junction bases outside the gene matches: 5. The CDR3 length is 13 residues. CDR3 bases: TGTGCCAGCAGTTTGGACAGGATCAATGGCTACACCTTC. Its translation: CASSLDRINGYTF.

The chain uses TRBV19 and TRBJ1-5; perhaps TRBD1 as D (5 bases). Germline V gives CDR1 LNHDA, CDR2 SQIVND (reference sequence). The CDR3 length is 14 residues. V lost 7 bases, J lost 5 bases, and 15 bases lay in between. CDR3 nucleotides: TGTGCCAGTATCCCGGGACTAGGGGATCAGCCCCAGCATTTT. Translated: CASIPGLGDQPQHF.

This chain connects TRBV12-5 to TRBJ2-5; 8 nucleotides align to TRBD2. V lost 3 bases, J lost 4 bases, and 1 base stayed unmatched. Germline values: CDR1 LGHNT, CDR2 FRNRAP. This CDR3 is built from 13 residues. Here the CDR3 reads CASGFAGGETQYF. CDR3 nucleotides: TGTGCTAGTGGTTTTGCGGGGGGAGAGACCCAGTACTTC. The complete variable domain, with remaining parts taken from reference TRBV12-5 and TRBJ2-5, reads DARVTQTPRHKVTEMGQEVTMRCQPILGHNTVFWYRQTMMQGLELLAYFRNRAPLDDSGMPKDRFSAEMPDATLATLKIQPSEPRDSAVYFCASGFAGGETQYFGPGTRLLVL.

In DNA, the CDR3 is TGTGCCAGCAGCTCCTCTGGGTCTGGAAACACCATATATTTT. Residues: CASSSSGSGNTIYF. V usage is TRBV9 and J usage is TRBJ1-3; no reliable D call. The V gene's germline CDR1 is SGDLS and CDR2 YYNGEE. V lost 4 bases and J 1 base, leaving 9 bases between the germline ends. The CDR3 has 14 residues.

CDR3: CASSLEIGGSSYEQYF. In DNA, the CDR3 is TGTGCCAGCAGCTTAGAGATAGGGGGAAGCTCCTACGAGCAGTACTTC. This sequence joins TRBV7-9 and TRBJ2-7; D might be TRBD1 (6 bases). CDR3 length: 16 amino acids. The germline V and J ends were trimmed by 1 base and 0 bases, with 13 bases remaining between them. Germline V gene lookup returns CDR1 SEHNR and CDR2 FQNEAQ (reference sequence).

CDR3: CASQGVPYEQYF. Here the CDR3 DNA reads TGTGCCAGCCAAGGGGTCCCCTACGAGCAGTACTTC. The chain combines TRBV11-2 with TRBJ2-7, with D maybe TRBD1 (5 bases). The CDR3 is 12 residues long. The V gene's germline CDR1 is SGHAT and CDR2 FQNNGV. Trimming cost V 8 bases and J 2 bases, with 10 bases left between them. Based on the CDR3 plus reference TRBV11-2 and TRBJ2-7, the full variable domain is EAGVAQSPRYKIIEKRQSVAFWCNPISGHATLYWYQQILGQGPKLLIQFQNNGVVDDSQLPKDRFSAERLKGVDSTLKIQPAKLEDSAVYLCASQGVPYEQYFGPGTRLTVT.

This clone has just one count. The rearrangement uses TRBV19 and TRBJ2-3; 11 nucleotides match TRBD2. V lost 5 bases and J lost 4; bases outside the gene matches: 5. The CDR3 is 15 amino acids. CDR1 is LNHDA and CDR2 is SQIVND in the germline V gene (reference sequence). CDR3 region: CASSALAGGPDTQYF. CDR3 DNA: TGTGCCAGTAGTGCTTTAGCGGGGGGGCCAGATACGCAGTATTTT.

The rearrangement links TRBV27 to TRBJ1-2, with D possibly being TRBD1 (5 bases). There are 14 residues in the CDR3. CDR1 is MNHEY and CDR2 is SMNVEV in the germline V gene (reference sequence). Trimming cost V 7 bases and J 3 bases, with 15 bases left between them. CDR3: CASTASGIDYGYTF. The CDR3 nucleotides are TGTGCCAGCACCGCGTCAGGGATCGACTATGGCTACACCTTC.

CDR3 loop: CASSLSASGYNEQFF. The CDR3 nucleotides are TGTGCCAGCAGCTTGAGTGCTAGCGGTTACAATGAGCAGTTCTTC. This rearrangement joins TRBV5-6 to TRBJ2-1; 7 bases agree with TRBD2. This CDR3 region has 15 residues. Trimming cost V 1 base and J 4 bases; bases outside gene matches: 5. CDR1 is SGHDT, CDR2 YYEEEE, per germline.

The gene calls are TRBV29-1 and TRBJ1-1, with TRBD1 matching 12 bases. With V trimmed by 6 bases and J by 1 base, 15 bases remained unmatched. Germline values: CDR1 SQVTM, CDR2 ANQGSEA. CDR3 length: 18 residues. CDR3 nucleotides: TGCAGCGTGGGAAGCTGGGGGACAGGGGGCGACGGGAACACTGAAGCTTTCTTT. Its translation is CSVGSWGTGGDGNTEAFF.

This chain connects TRBV5-1 to TRBJ1-1, with unresolved D. V was cut by 4 bases and J by 7 bases, with 20 bases left in between. Germline CDR1 and CDR2: SGHRS and YFSETQ. The CDR3 runs to 15 residues. The CDR3 DNA sequence: TGCGCCAGCAGCGGACTCCGGGCGAACGGGGTTGAAGCTTTCTTT. Its protein product is CASSGLRANGVEAFF.

This clone appeared a single time. V and J are TRBV9 and TRBJ2-3; possibly TRBD1 or TRBD2 for D (5 bases each). V was shortened by 5 bases and J by 0 bases, with 13 bases between the two germline ends. CDR3 length: 15 amino acids. CDR1 is SGDLS, CDR2 YYNGEE, per germline. Here the CDR3 reads CASSAGTLSTDTQYF. The CDR3, as DNA: TGTGCCAGCAGTGCCGGGACCCTCAGCACAGATACGCAGTATTTT.

This sequence joins TRBV7-9 and TRBJ2-3; no clear D. The ends were cut back, 6 bases at V and 1 base at J, with 8 bases in the middle. This CDR3 is built from 13 residues. The germline V gene encodes CDR1 SEHNR and CDR2 FQNEAQ (reference sequence). CDR3 in amino acids: CASSPAGTDTQYF. The CDR3, as DNA: TGTGCCAGCAGTCCTGCGGGCACAGATACGCAGTATTTT.

The rearrangement uses TRBV27 and TRBJ1-2; no reliable D call. The CDR3 has 14 residues. Germline loops: CDR1 MNHEY, CDR2 SMNVEV (reference sequence). Trimming cost V 4 bases and J 1 base, with 10 bases left between them. The CDR3 protein is CASSSWTLNYGYTF. For the CDR3, the DNA is TGTGCCAGCAGTTCATGGACCCTTAACTATGGCTACACCTTC.

V and J are TRBV28 and TRBJ2-3; 7 positions match TRBD1. V was pared by 8 bases and J by 1 base, with 18 bases of the junction left unmatched. Germline assignment: CDR1 MDHEN and CDR2 SYDVKM. CDR3 length: 18 residues. CDR3 bases: TGTGCCAGCCAACGGGACAGAACGCCCTTTCTAGGCACAGATACGCAGTATTTT. As protein: CASQRDRTPFLGTDTQYF.